This TCR beta chain was recovered during a study of spatial heterogeneity in lung cancer. For the study at large: The mean occurrence of each unique TCR and UMI combination in raw reads exceeded nine. General study results and limits: Tumor mutation counts were tracked by expanded intratumoral alpha and beta TCR counts.

A unique molecular identifier was carried by every single TCR cDNA molecule. TCRdb recomputed calls from the 5' RACE reads with MiXCR, one row per CDR3 protein. The sample lists about 6,000 distinct CDR3 sequences; roughly 15% were seen once. Documented time point: sample taken at primary tumor resection. 55 to 80 TRACERx patients with early, untreated non-small cell lung cancer donated samples. Remarks on this clonotype: What it recognizes is unknown. This beta chain lies outside the target of a library built for alpha chains; its clone size means little.

The material was lung tumor tissue, obtained at surgery. The receptor comes from a male donor with early-stage non-small cell lung cancer.

In nucleotides, the CDR3 is TGTGCCAGCAGTGAGCCACAGATTCCCTATAATTCACCCCTCCACTTT. Protein product: CASSEPQIPYNSPLHF. The V call is TRBV12-3 or TRBV12-4, the J call TRBJ1-6, with unresolved D. V shed 5 bases and J shed 2 bases, with 13 bases lying between them. CDR3 length: 16 residues.